Listed below are T cell receptor beta chains from one sample, sequenced in a study of T cell responses to AZD1222 COVID-19 vaccine. Only in-frame clones appear in the TCRdb table, and some are missing; sequencing was by immunoSEQ multiplex PCR. The table has around 140,000 clones, about 93% seen once; the top ten hold approximately 9%. Sequenced material: peripheral blood, taken on day 0 of AZD1222 vaccination. These receptors all come from an adult in good health. Both conserved end residues are trimmed from each CDR3.

TRBV4-1	TRBJ2-7	ASSREAGADEQY
TRBV5-1	TRBJ2-7	ASSVDREPSYEQY
TRBV19	TRBJ1-2	ASSPKTWTGFYGYT
TRBV20-1	TRBJ1-1	SAPLGTEAF
TRBV7-9	TRBJ2-7	ASSFVGREQY
TRBV18	TRBJ2-3	ASSLGTADTQY
TRBV4-2	TRBJ1-2	ASSQGIGGAGENYGYT
TRBV28	TRBJ1-1	ASRPAGTEAF
TRBV6-5	TRBJ2-3	ASSYSFTDTQY
TRBV12-3/TRBV12-4	TRBJ2-3	ASSTDGGDTQY
TRBV7-8	TRBJ2-7	ASSLWQGGNEQY
TRBV4-2	TRBJ1-2	ASSQDPTRPT
TRBV11-1	TRBJ1-2	ASSLRPGENYGYT
TRBV5-6	TRBJ1-6	ASSHLGRNSPLH
TRBV3-1/TRBV3-2	TRBJ1-4	ASSPGTGNAEKLF
TRBV6-4	TRBJ2-3	ASSRGRDTDTQY
TRBV5-1	TRBJ2-5	ASSLGREQETQY
TRBV9	TRBJ2-2	ASSFGSPQGTNTGELF
TRBV7-2	TRBJ1-2	ASSILWGDGYT
TRBV19	TRBJ1-6	ASSIARGRTNSPLH
TRBV7-9	TRBJ2-7	ASSFAGTGSYEQY
TRBV30	TRBJ2-7	AWSERSEQY
TRBV7-9	TRBJ1-1	ASSLLSQGTEAF
TRBV5-4	TRBJ2-5	ASSLETQY
TRBV6-5	TRBJ2-1	ATRKGQDDSQF
TRBV2	TRBJ2-1	ASSGLDRDEQF
TRBV19	TRBJ1-4	ASSPLPGAGVKKLF
TRBV6-4	TRBJ1-1	ASSADSVNTEAF
TRBV18	TRBJ1-4	ASSPPSRGNEKLF
TRBV19	TRBJ1-2	ASSPEDRANYGYT
TRBV18	TRBJ1-3	ASSQAPQGVGNTIY
TRBV10-3	TRBJ1-4	AISDSYRTNEKLF
TRBV29-1	TRBJ1-1	SVEELERGEAF
TRBV7-3	TRBJ1-6	ASSPGQGDSPLH
TRBV19	TRBJ1-6	ASSIRPTNSPLH
TRBV4-3	TRBJ1-2	ASSQVPTGPLSYGYT
TRBV19	TRBJ1-6	ASLDRQHSYNSPLH
TRBV19	TRBJ1-4	ASTYGTAPNEKLF
TRBV7-9	TRBJ1-2	ASSSNRDGYT
TRBV6-5	TRBJ1-2	ASSSGGTGGDGYT
TRBV5-5	TRBJ1-1	ASSSQGLTEAF